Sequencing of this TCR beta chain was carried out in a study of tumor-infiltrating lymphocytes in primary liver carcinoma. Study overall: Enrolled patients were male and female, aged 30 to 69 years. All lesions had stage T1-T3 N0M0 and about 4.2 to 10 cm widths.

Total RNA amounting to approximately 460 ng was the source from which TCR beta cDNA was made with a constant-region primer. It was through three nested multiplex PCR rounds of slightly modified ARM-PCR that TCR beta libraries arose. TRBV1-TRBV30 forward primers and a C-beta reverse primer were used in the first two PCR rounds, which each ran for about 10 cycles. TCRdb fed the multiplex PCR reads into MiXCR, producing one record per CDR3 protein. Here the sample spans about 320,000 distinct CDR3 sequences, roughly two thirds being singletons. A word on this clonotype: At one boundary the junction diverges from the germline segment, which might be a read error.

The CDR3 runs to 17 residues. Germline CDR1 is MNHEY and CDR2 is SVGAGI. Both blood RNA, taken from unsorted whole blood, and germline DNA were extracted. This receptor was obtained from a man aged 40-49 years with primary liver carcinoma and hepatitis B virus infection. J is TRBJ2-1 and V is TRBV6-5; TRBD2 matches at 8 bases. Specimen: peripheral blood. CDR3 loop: CASSPRYGREVYSEQFF. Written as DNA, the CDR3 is TGTGCCAGCAGTCCCCGTTATGGGCGGGAGGTCTACAGTGAGCAGTTCTTC.